This T cell receptor beta chain is drawn from a study of blood T cells in healthy people across ages. The authors ran a second PCR of about 6 to 11 cycles using a sample-barcoded 5' primer and a J-beta primer mix. MiXCR, applied by TCRdb to the 5' RACE reads, yields one record per CDR3 protein. Found here are 1.5 million to 2 million distinct CDR3 sequences, approximately 50% of them singletons; the top ten hold less than 2.5%. V lost 4 bases and J lost 2; bases outside the gene matches: 14. Per the germline V gene, CDR1 is LGHNA and CDR2 is YNFKEQ. The CDR3 loop spans 19 amino acids. RNA extraction gave at least 5 micrograms of total RNA per sample.

The TCR comes from a middle-aged woman in good health. The J gene is TRBJ2-5, the V gene TRBV4-2, with 12 bases aligning to TRBD2. The sample comprised blood. The CDR3 loop reads CASSRVRLAGEVSQETQYF. The CDR3 DNA follows: TGTGCCAGCAGCCGGGTAAGACTAGCGGGGGAAGTCAGTCAAGAGACCCAGTACTTC.